Listed below are T cell receptor beta chains from one sample, sequenced in a study of shared clonotypes between healthy human individuals. Using immunoSEQ multiplex PCR, the repertoire was profiled, and TCRdb retains in-frame clones only, with some absent. The sample contains roughly 600,000 clones, 98% of which appear only once. Input material: naive CD8+ T cells sorted from blood. These receptors were taken from a man younger than 45 in good health. CDR3s include the opening cysteine and the closing phenylalanine or tryptophan. A D gene is named only where the DNA matches it firmly. The size entry is marked missing in some rows and otherwise reads once, few, many or a size class.

V: TRBV28; size: NA; D: TRBD1; J: TRBJ2-7; CDR3: CASSSPDSPGTGFSYEQYF; DNA: TGTGCCAGCAGTTCCCCCGATTCCCCCGGGACAGGTTTCTCCTACGAGCAGTACTTC
V: TRBV7-8; size: NA; D: TRBD2; J: TRBJ2-7; CDR3: CASSLFTLAGSYEQYF; DNA: TGTGCCAGCAGCTTATTTACCCTAGCGGGGTCCTACGAGCAGTACTTC
V: TRBV6-5; size: NA; D: NA; J: TRBJ2-2; CDR3: CASRYISGELFF; DNA: TGTGCCAGCAGATATATAAGCGGGGAGCTGTTTTTT
V: TRBV7-6; size: NA; D: NA; J: TRBJ2-7; CDR3: CASSLTAGRLDEQYF; DNA: TGTGCCAGCAGCTTAACGGCAGGGAGGCTAGACGAGCAGTACTTC
V: TRBV19; size: NA; D: NA; J: TRBJ2-4; CDR3: CASSIPSTEIAKNIQYF; DNA: TGTGCCAGTAGTATCCCCTCTACGGAAATAGCCAAAAACATTCAGTACTTC
V: TRBV7-8; size: NA; D: TRBD1; J: TRBJ2-7; CDR3: CASRIGQGYEQYF; DNA: TGTGCCAGCAGAATCGGACAGGGCTACGAGCAGTACTTC
V: TRBV25-1; size: NA; D: NA; J: TRBJ1-1; CDR3: CASSEQGMNTEAFF; DNA: TGTGCCAGCAGTGAACAGGGGATGAACACTGAAGCTTTCTTT
V: TRBV4-1; size: once; D: NA; J: TRBJ2-5; CDR3: CASSQELGGLIQETQYF; DNA: TGCGCCAGCAGCCAAGAATTGGGGGGACTGATACAAGAGACCCAGTACTTC
V: TRBV6-4; size: NA; D: NA; J: TRBJ1-2; CDR3: CASSDPRDGYTF; DNA: TGTGCCAGCAGTGACCCCCGGGATGGCTACACCTTC
V: TRBV11-2; size: NA; D: TRBD1; J: TRBJ2-7; CDR3: CASSLGTGGYEQYF; DNA: TGTGCCAGCAGCTTAGGGACAGGGGGATACGAGCAGTACTTC
V: TRBV5-5; size: NA; D: TRBD1; J: TRBJ1-2; CDR3: CASSLRTGDTF; DNA: TGTGCCAGCAGCTTACGGACAGGAGACACCTTC
V: TRBV27; size: NA; D: NA; J: TRBJ2-7; CDR3: CASSLYYEISYEQYF; DNA: TGTGCCAGCAGTTTATATTACGAGATATCCTACGAGCAGTACTTC
V: TRBV18; size: NA; D: NA; J: TRBJ2-3; CDR3: CASSPPWGRGDTQYF; DNA: TGTGCCAGCTCACCACCGTGGGGCCGCGGAGATACGCAGTATTTT
V: TRBV27; size: NA; D: TRBD2; J: TRBJ2-2; CDR3: CASSGHSGVGGTSGSTGELFF; DNA: TGTGCCAGCAGTGGTCATTCAGGGGTAGGGGGGACTAGCGGGAGTACCGGGGAGCTGTTTTTT
V: TRBV27; size: NA; D: NA; J: TRBJ1-2; CDR3: CASSFGLNYGYTF; DNA: TGTGCCAGCAGTTTCGGACTCAACTATGGCTACACCTTC
V: TRBV27; size: NA; D: NA; J: TRBJ2-1; CDR3: CASSFGVSAYNEQFF; DNA: TGTGCCAGCAGTTTCGGAGTTTCGGCCTACAATGAGCAGTTCTTC